These T cell receptor beta chains were read from a single sample in a study of T cell repertoires in cytomegalovirus infection. TCRdb analysed the reads with MiXCR anew, one entry per CDR3 protein. The repertoire has about 180,000 distinct CDR3 sequences, approximately 15% of them found once; the top ten carry about a quarter. Sample: PBMCs. These TCRs come from a human donor in good health (CMV status not recorded). Some clones in this sample may be carry-over from other donors' samples. The CDR3 runs from the conserved cysteine through the conserved F or W. The order of the fields is J gene, V gene, D gene, CDR3 length, clone size, CDR3 DNA, CDR3 protein. D genes are given only for firm matches. For some rows the clone size is stated as once, few or many, or as a class when expanded; others skip it.

TRBJ1-4	TRBV7-9	-	14	many	TGTGCCAGCAGCCCGCCCGGGGGGCGCGGAAAACTGTTTTTT	CASSPPGGRGKLFF
TRBJ1-2	TRBV12-3/TRBV12-4	-	11	many	TGTGCCAGCAGTTCCCGACTTGGCTACACCTTC	CASSSRLGYTF
TRBJ2-1	TRBV19	TRBD2	17	many	TGTGCCAGTAGTATACTAGCGGGGGGTATCTCCTACAATGAGCAGTTCTTC	CASSILAGGISYNEQFF
TRBJ1-1	TRBV28	TRBD1	12	many	TGTGCCAGCAGGGTTCAGGGGGCTAGAGCTTTCTTT	CASRVQGARAFF
TRBJ2-7	TRBV6-2/TRBV6-3	TRBD1	14	many	TGTGCCAGCAGTTTAACCGGGACAGTGGACGAGCAGTACTTC	CASSLTGTVDEQYF
TRBJ2-7	TRBV29-1	TRBD2	16	-	TGCAGCGTTGCCCACCTTAGCGGGAGCCTCGGTTACGAGCAGTACTTC	CSVAHLSGSLGYEQYF
TRBJ2-7	TRBV28	TRBD1	15	-	TGTGCCAGCAGTCCCCCACCACAGGGGCACCACGAGCAGTACTTC	CASSPPPQGHHEQYF
TRBJ2-7	TRBV28	TRBD1	15	few	TGTGCCAGCAGTTTGATAGGGACAGGGAGCTACGAGCAGTACTTC	CASSLIGTGSYEQYF
TRBJ2-7	TRBV7-9	-	15	many	TGTGCCAGCAGCTGGGGAAAAAGAGGGGTCTACGAGCAGTACTTC	CASSWGKRGVYEQYF
TRBJ1-5	TRBV28	-	13	many	TGTGCCAGCACCCCAGGGAAAAATCAGCCCCAGCATTTT	CASTPGKNQPQHF
TRBJ1-5	TRBV12-5	-	16	many	TGTGCTAGTGGCTCTACATCGTCGACCGAAGGACAGCCCCAGCATTTT	CASGSTSSTEGQPQHF
TRBJ2-4	TRBV28	TRBD2	14	few	TGTGCCAGCAGTGCGGGAGGAGGGGTGAACATTCAGTACTTC	CASSAGGGVNIQYF
TRBJ1-5	TRBV6-2/TRBV6-3	-	13	many	TGTGCCAGCAGTCCACTTCTTACTCGGCCCCAGCATTTT	CASSPLLTRPQHF
TRBJ2-7	TRBV4-1	TRBD1	14	many	TGCGCCAGCAGCCCCTTCGAGCTATCCGGGACAGGGGAATTC	CASSPFELSGTGEF
TRBJ1-1	TRBV11-1	-	13	few	TGTGCCAGCAGCTTAGGACAGATCACTGAAGCTTTCTTT	CASSLGQITEAFF
TRBJ2-7	TRBV14	-	13	-	TGTGCCAGCAGCCAAGATCCGATGACCGAGCAGTACTTC	CASSQDPMTEQYF
TRBJ2-3	TRBV7-8	TRBD1	15	many	TGTGCCAGCAGATCCGACAGGGTCTTCGCAGATACGCAGTATTTT	CASRSDRVFADTQYF
TRBJ1-4	TRBV14	TRBD1	14	few	TGTGCCAGCAGCCGGACAGGGACTAATGAAAAACTGTTTTTT	CASSRTGTNEKLFF
TRBJ2-5	TRBV29-1	-	15	few	TGCAGCGTTGCGGACACCCTCCCGCGACAAGAGACCCAGTACTTC	CSVADTLPRQETQYF
TRBJ2-7	TRBV6-1	TRBD1	14	few	TGTGCCAGCAGTCCGGACAGGGCTACCTACGAGCAGTACTTC	CASSPDRATYEQYF
TRBJ2-7	TRBV27	-	13	-	TGTGCCAGCAGTTCGGGATTTTCCTACGAGCAGTACTTC	CASSSGFSYEQYF
TRBJ1-5	TRBV20-1	-	14	-	TGCAGTGCTAGAGATTTTAGGGGTAATCAGCCCCAGCATTTT	CSARDFRGNQPQHF
TRBJ1-2	TRBV28	TRBD1	14	-	TGTGCCAGCAGTTTAATAGACAGGGGAGGAGGCTACACCTTC	CASSLIDRGGGYTF
TRBJ2-7	TRBV3-1	TRBD2	12	-	TGTGCCAGCAGCCAAGATGGGAGGGGGCAGTACTTC	CASSQDGRGQYF
TRBJ2-1	TRBV29-1	TRBD1	14	many	TGCAGCGTTGGCGGGACAGGGGGTCGGAATGAGCAGTTCTTC	CSVGGTGGRNEQFF
TRBJ2-3	TRBV2	TRBD2	18	many	TGTGCCAGCAGTGAAGGCGCTAGCGGGGGGACCAGCACAGATACGCAGTATTTT	CASSEGASGGTSTDTQYF
TRBJ1-5	TRBV18	TRBD1	16	few	TGTGCCAGCTCACAACAGGGGCCCGGGGGCAATCAGCCCCAGCATTTT	CASSQQGPGGNQPQHF
TRBJ1-1	TRBV14	TRBD1	15	many	TGTGCCAGCAGCCTCCGGACAGGGTTGAACACTGAAGCTTTCTTT	CASSLRTGLNTEAFF
TRBJ2-1	TRBV14	-	14	few	TGTGCCAGCAGCCAAGACAGTACCTACAATGAGCAGTTCTTC	CASSQDSTYNEQFF
TRBJ2-1	TRBV28	TRBD2	17	few	TGTGCCAGCAGTACGGGGACTAGCGGGAGGCCCTACAATGAGCAGTTCTTC	CASSTGTSGRPYNEQFF
TRBJ2-2	TRBV28	-	13	-	TGTGCCAGCAGTTCGCCTCGGGGCGGGGAGCTGTTTTTT	CASSSPRGGELFF
TRBJ1-1	TRBV12-5	TRBD1	15	-	TGTGCTAGTGGTTTGGGACAGGGAGTACACACTGAAGCTTTCTTT	CASGLGQGVHTEAFF
TRBJ2-7	TRBV7-2	-	13	many	TGTGCCAGCACCCTTAACGGTCCCTACGAGCAGTACTTC	CASTLNGPYEQYF
TRBJ2-2	TRBV12-3/TRBV12-4	TRBD1	15	few	TGTGCCAGCAGCCCCCGGGACAGAAAGGCCGGGGAGCTGTTTTTT	CASSPRDRKAGELFF
TRBJ2-3	TRBV27	-	19	-	TGTGCCAGCAGTTTTCACGTTCCCGGGGTTCCCAAAGGCACAGATACGCAGTATTTT	CASSFHVPGVPKGTDTQYF
TRBJ1-4	TRBV12-3/TRBV12-4	-	15	many	TGTGCCAGCAGTTTAGGCCGAGGCAGCCAGGAAAAACTGTTTTTT	CASSLGRGSQEKLFF
TRBJ1-1	TRBV12-3/TRBV12-4	-	14	-	TGTGCCAGCAGTCTCGCATCCGCGGGCACTGAAGCTTTCTTT	CASSLASAGTEAFF
TRBJ2-7	TRBV7-2	-	13	many	TGTGCCAGCAGCGAGGGGACGGGTTACGAGCAGTACTTC	CASSEGTGYEQYF
TRBJ2-7	TRBV29-1	-	12	few	TGCAGCATTATTGGCAATACCTACGAGCAGTACTTC	CSIIGNTYEQYF
TRBJ1-5	TRBV7-6	TRBD1	15	many	TGTGCCAGCAGCTTAGGGACAGGGGAGGATCAGCCCCAGCATTTT	CASSLGTGEDQPQHF
TRBJ2-1	TRBV20-1	TRBD2	16	-	TGCAGTGCCCCGGGACTAGCTCTGCGTTCCTACAATGAGCAGTTCTTC	CSAPGLALRSYNEQFF
TRBJ2-1	TRBV20-1	-	18	few	TGCAGTGCTAACCCGGGAACCCCGCGTACACCAGTCAACAATGAGCAGTTCTTC	CSANPGTPRTPVNNEQFF
TRBJ1-1	TRBV12-3/TRBV12-4	-	13	many	TGTGCCAGCAGGTCATCGGGTTTTCGAGGGGCTTTCTTT	CASRSSGFRGAFF
TRBJ1-5	TRBV28	-	11	few	TGTGCCAGCAGTTTTGGGGGAGCAGGGCATTTT	CASSFGGAGHF
TRBJ1-1	TRBV29-1	TRBD1	12	few	TGCAGCGTGCTCGTACAGGGGTCTGAAGCTTTCTTT	CSVLVQGSEAFF